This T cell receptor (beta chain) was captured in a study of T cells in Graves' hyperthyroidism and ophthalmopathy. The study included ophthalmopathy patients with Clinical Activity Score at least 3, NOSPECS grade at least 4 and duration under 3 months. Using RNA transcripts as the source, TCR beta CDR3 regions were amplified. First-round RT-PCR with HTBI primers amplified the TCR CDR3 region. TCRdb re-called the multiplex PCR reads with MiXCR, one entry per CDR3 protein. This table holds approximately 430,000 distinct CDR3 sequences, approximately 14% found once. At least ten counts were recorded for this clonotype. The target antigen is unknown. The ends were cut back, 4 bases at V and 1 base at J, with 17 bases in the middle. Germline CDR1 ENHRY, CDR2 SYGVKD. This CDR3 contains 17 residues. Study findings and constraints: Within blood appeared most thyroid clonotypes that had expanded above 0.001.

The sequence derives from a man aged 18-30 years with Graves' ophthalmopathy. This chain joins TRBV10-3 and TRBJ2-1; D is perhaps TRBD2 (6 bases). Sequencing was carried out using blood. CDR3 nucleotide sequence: TGTGCCATCAGTGGGGTCGGCGGGGCCCCATCCTACAATGAGCAGTTCTTC. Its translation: CAISGVGGAPSYNEQFF.